A single TCR beta chain is shown here with its context. CDR3 size: 14 residues. Deletions cut 4 bases from V and 4 bases from J, with 10 bases between. Germline CDR1 MNHEY, CDR2 SVGAGI. The data originate from a study of blood T cell repertoires in COVID-19. Background on the study: COVID-19 samples, acute and convalescent, were from the United States, Italy and Spain. T cells, B-cell-depleted T cells, or PBMCs supplied cDNA or gDNA.

Per the study methods: Nucleated cell counts were estimated from reference gene primer amplification. The protocol was immunoSEQ multiplex PCR, while the TCRdb copy is restricted to in-frame clones and leaves out a portion. The V and J calls and clone size were taken over from that table, and D and trimming were inferred from the DNA. The sample has about 70,000 clones, 65% to 90% seen once; the top ten hold 5.5% to 8%. Seattle's cohort entered during active infection and was followed longitudinally. The gene calls are TRBV6-5 and TRBJ1-4; a weak D match, TRBD1 (6 bases). This clonotype originated in a young man with COVID-19, enrolled during active disease. The sequencing input was peripheral blood. The CDR3 DNA reads as TGTGCCAGCAGTTTACAGGGATATAATGAAAAACTGTTTTTT. Protein product: CASSLQGYNEKLFF.